This T cell receptor beta chain originates from a study of cytomegalovirus exposure and HLA in healthy donors. The sample holds one count of this clone. The PCR contained 60 Vbeta and 13 Jbeta primers. Libraries were prepared by immunoSEQ multiplex PCR; TCRdb keeps only in-frame clonotypes and omits some of them. The sample yields fewer than 200,000 clones, 81% seen once. The CDR3 runs 15 residues. Germline lookup yields CDR1 SGHRS and CDR2 YFSETQ. V was clipped by 4 bases and J by 7 bases; unmatched bases: 6. The origin of this receptor is a woman younger than 35 in good health and CMV-seronegative. The chain couples TRBV5-1 to TRBJ1-5, with 12 bases that match TRBD1. The sample comprised PBMCs. CDR3 nucleotides: TGCGCCAGCAGCGCGGGACAGGGGGCGAGCCAGCCCCAGCATTTT. This gives the protein CASSAGQGASQPQHF.